This T cell receptor beta chain was captured by sequencing in a study of type 1 and type 2 diabetes patients. Study information: Samples came from type 1 diabetic, type 2 diabetic or nondiabetic people, recruited in China. Sequencing for the whole study yielded 15 million to 20 million paired-end reads.

There are a few counts of this clonotype. Antigen specificity is unknown. Regarding the study as a whole: Both CD4+ and CD8+ type 2 diabetes repertoires showed significantly higher diversity than type 1.

Genomic DNA was the PCR template. The TCR beta CDR3 region was amplified using 30 forward and 13 reverse primers. TCRdb ran MiXCR on the multiplex PCR reads and lists one entry per CDR3 protein. This sample has more than 250,000 distinct CDR3 sequences, with approximately 50% found just once. V lost 4 bases, J lost 6 bases, and 14 bases lay in between. The CDR3 spans 14 residues. Per the germline V gene, CDR1 is SNHLY and CDR2 is FYNNEI. The V call is TRBV2, the J call TRBJ2-3, with D possibly matching TRBD1 (5 bases). The sequence was obtained from a man aged 18 to 35 with type 2 diabetes. The specimen was peripheral blood mononuclear cells (PBMCs). The CDR3 region has the DNA TGTGCCAGCAGTGCCGGACAAGACTGGGATACGCAGTATTTT. This gives the protein CASSAGQDWDTQYF.